The present T cell receptor beta chain was sequenced within a study of control samples from healthy donors and cancer patients. Germline CDR1 and CDR2: LGHNT and FRNRAP. With 6 bases clipped from V and 8 bases from J, the junction kept 5 bases outside the gene matches. This CDR3 has 13 residues. TCRdb's copy holds only in-frame clones and misses some; the assay was immunoSEQ multiplex PCR. The sample includes roughly 190,000 clones. The chain recombines TRBV12-5 with TRBJ2-1, with 9 bases aligning to TRBD2. The sequencing input was blood. The TCR comes from a woman in her thirties in good health. Written as DNA, the CDR3 is TGTGCTAGTGGCCGTAGCGGGGGCGATGAGCAGTTCTTC. Its protein is CASGRSGGDEQFF.